This T cell receptor beta chain was captured in a study of shared clonotypes between healthy human individuals. With regard to this clone: The antigen is unknown.

The J segment lost 5 bases and the V segment lost 7 bases, leaving 11 bases of the junction unmatched. The CDR3 totals 15 residues. CDR1 SEHNR and CDR2 FQNEAQ come from the germline V gene (reference sequence). Assay: immunoSEQ multiplex PCR; the TCRdb copy retains only in-frame clones and omits some. The table has around 370,000 clones, just over 95% seen once. Whole-study findings and limits: Genetic and exposure-history diversity was limited by the small donor number.

The sample taken for sequencing was memory CD8+ T cells sorted from blood. Specified subset: CD45RO+ cells pooled with CCR7-negative TemRA cells. This chain links TRBV7-9 with TRBJ2-1, with TRBD2 identical over 7 bases. This TCR derives from a man aged 25-45 years in good health. Here the CDR3 DNA reads TGTGCCAGCACCCCCCTGTCCGGGACTAACAATGAGCAGTTCTTC. This sequence encodes CASTPLSGTNNEQFF.